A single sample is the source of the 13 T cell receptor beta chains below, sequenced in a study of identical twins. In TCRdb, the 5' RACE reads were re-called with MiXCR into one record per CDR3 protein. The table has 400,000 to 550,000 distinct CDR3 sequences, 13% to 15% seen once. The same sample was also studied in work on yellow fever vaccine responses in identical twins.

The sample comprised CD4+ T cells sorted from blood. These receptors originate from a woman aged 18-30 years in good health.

CDR3 nucleotides: TGTGCTAGTCGTTTGGTGGCTTCGGGTGAGCAGTTCTTC. This gives the protein CASRLVASGEQFF. The J gene is TRBJ2-1, the V gene TRBV3-1; D is ambiguous. CDR3 length: 13 amino acids. Germline-derived CDR1 and CDR2 are LGHDT and YNNKEL (reference sequence).

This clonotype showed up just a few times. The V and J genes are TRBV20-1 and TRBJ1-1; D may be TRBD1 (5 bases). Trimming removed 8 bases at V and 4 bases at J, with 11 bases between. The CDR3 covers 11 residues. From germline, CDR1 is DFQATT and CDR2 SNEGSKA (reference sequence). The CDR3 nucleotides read TGCAGTACCGACAGCGTCACTGAAGCTTTCTTT. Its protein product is CSTDSVTEAFF.

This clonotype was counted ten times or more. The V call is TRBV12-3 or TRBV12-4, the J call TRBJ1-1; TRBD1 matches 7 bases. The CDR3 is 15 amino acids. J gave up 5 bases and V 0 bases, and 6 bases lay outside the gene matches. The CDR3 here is CASSLARQGGTEAFF. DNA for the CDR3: TGTGCCAGCAGTTTAGCGCGACAGGGTGGTACTGAAGCTTTCTTT.

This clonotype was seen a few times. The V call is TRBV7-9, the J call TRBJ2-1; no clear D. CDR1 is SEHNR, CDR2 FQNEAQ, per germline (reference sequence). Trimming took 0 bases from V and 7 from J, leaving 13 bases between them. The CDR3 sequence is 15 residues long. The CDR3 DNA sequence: TGTGCCAGCAGCTTAGCGGCGAGCGTGCGAAATGAGCAGTTCTTC. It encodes CASSLAASVRNEQFF.

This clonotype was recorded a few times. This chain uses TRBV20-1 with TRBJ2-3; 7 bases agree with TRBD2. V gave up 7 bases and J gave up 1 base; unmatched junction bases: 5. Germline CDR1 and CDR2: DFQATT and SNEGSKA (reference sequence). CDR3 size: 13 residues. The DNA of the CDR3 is TGCAGTGTATCTCGGGGGGGCACAGATACGCAGTATTTT. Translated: CSVSRGGTDTQYF.

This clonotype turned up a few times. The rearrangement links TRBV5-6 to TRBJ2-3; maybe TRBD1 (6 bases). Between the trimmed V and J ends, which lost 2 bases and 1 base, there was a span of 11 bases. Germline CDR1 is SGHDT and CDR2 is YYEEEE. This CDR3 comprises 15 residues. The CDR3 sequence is CASSFFNRGTDTQYF. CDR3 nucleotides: TGTGCCAGCAGCTTTTTTAACAGGGGCACAGATACGCAGTATTTT.

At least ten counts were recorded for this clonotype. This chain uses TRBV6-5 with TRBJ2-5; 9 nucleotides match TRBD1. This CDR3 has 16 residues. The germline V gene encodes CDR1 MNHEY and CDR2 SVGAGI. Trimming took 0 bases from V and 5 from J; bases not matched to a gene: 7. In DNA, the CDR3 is TGTGCCAGCAGTTACTCTCGAACAGGGGGCGGGGAGACCCAGTACTTC. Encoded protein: CASSYSRTGGGETQYF.

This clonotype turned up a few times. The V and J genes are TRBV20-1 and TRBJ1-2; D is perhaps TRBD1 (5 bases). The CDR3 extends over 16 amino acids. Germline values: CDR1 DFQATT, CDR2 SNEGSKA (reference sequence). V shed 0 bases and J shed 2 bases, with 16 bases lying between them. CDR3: CSARDTGGARNYGYTF. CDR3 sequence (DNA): TGCAGTGCTAGAGATACCGGAGGGGCAAGAAACTATGGCTACACCTTC.

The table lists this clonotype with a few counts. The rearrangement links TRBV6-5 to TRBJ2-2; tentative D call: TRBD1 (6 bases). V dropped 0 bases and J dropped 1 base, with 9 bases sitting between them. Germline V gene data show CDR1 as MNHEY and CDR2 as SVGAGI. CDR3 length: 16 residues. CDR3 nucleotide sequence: TGTGCCAGCAGTTACTCAGGGACACTGAACACCGGGGAGCTGTTTTTT. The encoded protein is CASSYSGTLNTGELFF.

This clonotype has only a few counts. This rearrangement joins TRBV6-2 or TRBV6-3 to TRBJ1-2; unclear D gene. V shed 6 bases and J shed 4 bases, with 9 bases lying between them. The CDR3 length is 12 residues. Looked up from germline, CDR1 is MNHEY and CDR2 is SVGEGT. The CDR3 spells CASSQSLYGYTF. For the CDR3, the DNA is TGTGCCAGCAGCCAATCGCTCTATGGCTACACCTTC.

Here the CDR3 reads CASSPGDTLEQYF. The DNA of the CDR3 is TGTGCCAGCAGCCCAGGGGACACCCTGGAGCAGTACTTC. The chain joins TRBV7-2 to TRBJ2-7; D may be TRBD1 (6 bases). The CDR3 is 13 residues long. The germline V gene encodes CDR1 SGHTA and CDR2 FQGNSA. The ends were cut back, 5 bases at V and 7 bases at J, with 15 bases in the middle.

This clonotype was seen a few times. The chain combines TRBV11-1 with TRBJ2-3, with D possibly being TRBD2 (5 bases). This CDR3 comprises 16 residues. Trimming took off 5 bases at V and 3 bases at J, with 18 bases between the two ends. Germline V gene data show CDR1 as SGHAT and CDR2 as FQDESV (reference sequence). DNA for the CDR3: TGTGCCAGCAGCGACCCGAACGGGCGGGCTACAGATACGCAGTATTTT. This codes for CASSDPNGRATDTQYF.

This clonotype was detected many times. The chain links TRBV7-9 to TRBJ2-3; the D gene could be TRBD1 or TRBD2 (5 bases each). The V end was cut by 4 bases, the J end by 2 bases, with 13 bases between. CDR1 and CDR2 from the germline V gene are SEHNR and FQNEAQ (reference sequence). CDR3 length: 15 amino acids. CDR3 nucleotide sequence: TGTGCCAGCAGCTCCTTCACGGGACCCACAGATACGCAGTATTTT. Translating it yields CASSSFTGPTDTQYF.